One TCR beta chain is described in this entry. The antigen is unknown. Every donor provided one heparinised blood draw, which averaged about 120 mL. This sample is drawn from a study of beta chain features in type 1 diabetes. Study-level results: Naive, central memory and Treg TCRB repertoires appeared more alike in patients than in healthy donors. The study found moderately but significantly shorter TCRB CDR3s in all four CD4+ subsets of Type 1 diabetes patients.

Germline V gene sequence: CDR1 SEHNR, CDR2 FQNEAQ (reference sequence). The trim removed 5 bases at V and 7 bases at J, leaving 14 bases unmatched. The CDR3 totals 17 residues. Since all of the isolated RNA was reverse transcribed, expressed TCRB transcripts were what got sequenced. Clones were sequenced by immunoSEQ multiplex PCR, and TCRdb holds only the in-frame ones, with some missing. The sample comprises around 250,000 clones, roughly 22% of which are singletons, and 0.028% rests with the top ten. The specimen sequenced was naive CD4+ T cells from blood. The J gene is TRBJ2-4, the V gene TRBV7-9, with 10 bases that match TRBD1. This TCR derives from a woman aged 40-49 years with type 1 diabetes. CDR3 loop: CASSPPGQGSPGNIQYF. CDR3 DNA: TGTGCCAGCAGCCCTCCGGGACAGGGGAGCCCAGGGAACATTCAGTACTTC. Supplemented by reference TRBV7-9 and TRBJ2-4, the full variable domain reads DTGVSQNPRHKITKRGQNVTFRCDPISEHNRLYWYRQTLGQGPEFLTYFQNEAQLEKSRLLSDRFSAERPKGSFSTLEIQRTEQGDSAMYLCASSPPGQGSPGNIQYFGAGTRLSVL.